Following are 26 T cell receptor beta chains from one sample sequenced in a study of Ad26.COV2.S vaccination and SARS-CoV-2 variants. Indicated treatment: some 19 received Ad26.COV2.S at low or high dose, single or two shots; roughly five received placebo; per-sample allocation not given. Collection of samples fell on day 63 after the first vaccine or placebo injection. The assay was immunoSEQ multiplex PCR, and TCRdb's table has in-frame clones only and misses some. The sample holds 350,000 to 400,000 clones, about 88% seen once. The sequences come from peripheral blood, collected in a trial of Ad26.COV2.S vaccine versus placebo. These receptors all stem from a person aged 18 to 65 who received the Ad26.COV2.S COVID-19 vaccine or a placebo.

V gene TRBV5-6 combines with J gene TRBJ2-5, with 9 nucleotides matching TRBD1. Germline CDR1 and CDR2: SGHDT and YYEEEE. Trimming at V came to 4 bases and at J to 2 bases, leaving 6 bases not matched to a gene. The CDR3 contains 15 residues. CDR3 amino acids: CASSRTGQGQETQYF. DNA of the CDR3: TGTGCCAGCAGCCGGACCGGACAGGGGCAAGAGACCCAGTACTTC. Full variable domain (remainder filled in from reference TRBV5-6 and TRBJ2-5): DAGVTQSPTHLIKTRGQQVTLRCSPKSGHDTVSWYQQALGQGPQFIFQYYEEEERQRGNFPDRFSGHQFPNYSSELNVNALLLGDSALYLCASSRTGQGQETQYFGPGTRLLVL.

As to this clone: The sample has other DNA sequences that encode this CDR3 too. The CDR3 bases are TGCGCCAGCAGCTTGGGGACAGGGAACACCGGGGAGCTGTTTTTT. Translation gives CASSLGTGNTGELFF. The genes are TRBV5-1 and TRBJ2-2; TRBD1 matches 7 bases. Germline V gene data show CDR1 as SGHRS and CDR2 as YFSETQ. This CDR3 region has 15 residues. With 0 bases clipped from V and 1 base from J, the junction kept 0 bases outside the gene matches.

This chain joins TRBV24-1 and TRBJ2-5; 10 bases are a match to TRBD2. This CDR3 region has 14 residues. V trimming: 9 bases; J trimming: 5 bases; junction bases outside the gene matches: 8. CDR1 is KGHDR, CDR2 SFDVKD, per germline. The chain's CDR3 is CATGSGGPRETQYF. CDR3 nucleotides: TGTGCCACCGGTAGCGGGGGGCCCCGGGAGACCCAGTACTTC.

The chain combines TRBV30 with TRBJ2-3; TRBD2 aligns across 8 bases. Unmatched junction bases numbered 5, after V lost 4 bases and J lost 8 bases. This CDR3 spans 12 amino acids. CDR1 is GTSNPN, CDR2 SVGIG, per germline (reference sequence). The CDR3 region is CAWTNGGATQYF. For the CDR3, the DNA is TGTGCCTGGACCAACGGGGGGGCTACGCAGTATTTT.

The CDR3 sequence is CASSLTTGKTEAFF. DNA for the CDR3: TGTGCCAGCAGCTTAACGACAGGGAAAACTGAAGCTTTCTTT. V and J are TRBV7-8 and TRBJ1-1, with 7 bases lining up with TRBD1. V lost 2 bases, J lost 5 bases, and 5 bases stayed unmatched. Germline CDR1 is SGHVS and CDR2 is FQNEAQ. This CDR3 comprises 14 residues.

This rearrangement joins TRBV5-8 to TRBJ1-1, with D perhaps TRBD1 (5 bases). This CDR3 is 15 amino acids long. Germline V gives CDR1 SGHTS, CDR2 YDEGEE. Trimming pared 0 bases from V and 2 bases from J, leaving 11 bases between. The CDR3 DNA follows: TGTGCCAGCAGCTTGGAGACAGATTATAACACTGAAGCTTTCTTT. Translation: CASSLETDYNTEAFF. The full variable domain, in which reference TRBV5-8 and TRBJ1-1 provide the parts outside the CDR3, is EAGVTQSPTHLIKTRGQQATLRCSPISGHTSVYWYQQALGLGLQFLLWYDEGEERNRGNFPPRFSGRQFPNYSSELNVNALELEDSALYLCASSLETDYNTEAFFGQGTRLTVV.

The chain recombines TRBV6-4 with TRBJ2-7; D is undetermined. Trimming pared 0 bases from V and 2 bases from J, leaving 17 bases between. Germline-derived CDR1 and CDR2 are MRHNA and SNTAGT. This CDR3 comprises 17 residues. The CDR3 region has the DNA TGTGCCAGCAGTGACTCACCTTTGGGAACTGTGGCCTACGAGCAGTACTTC. This encodes CASSDSPLGTVAYEQYF.

V and J are TRBV15 and TRBJ2-7; 7 positions agree with TRBD1. Trimming cost V 0 bases and J 6 bases; bases outside gene matches: 8. The CDR3 contains 15 residues. Looked up from germline, CDR1 is LNHNV and CDR2 is YYDKDF (reference sequence). CDR3 sequence (DNA): TGTGCCACCAGCAGAGATAGGACGGGGACAGCCGAGCAGTACTTC. The encoded protein is CATSRDRTGTAEQYF.

In the case of this clone: The same CDR3 is also encoded by other DNA sequences in this sample. Here the CDR3 reads CASSFSGGSDTQYF. CDR3 in DNA: TGCGCCAGCAGCTTTAGCGGGGGGTCGGATACGCAGTATTTT. The V gene is TRBV5-1, the J gene TRBJ2-3, with 10 bases matching TRBD2. With 2 bases clipped from V and 6 bases from J, the junction kept 3 bases outside the gene matches. Looked up from germline, CDR1 is SGHRS and CDR2 is YFSETQ. The CDR3 extends over 14 amino acids.

The genes are TRBV15 and TRBJ1-2; D gene unclear. The CDR3 sequence is 14 residues long. The V and J ends lost 0 bases and 1 base respectively, with 6 bases between them. Germline loops: CDR1 LNHNV, CDR2 YYDKDF (reference sequence). CDR3 bases: TGTGCCACCAGCAGAGACAGGAATAACTATGGCTACACCTTC. Amino acid sequence: CATSRDRNNYGYTF.

The chain couples TRBV7-6 to TRBJ1-1; D is possibly TRBD1 (6 bases). Germline loops: CDR1 SGHVS, CDR2 FNYEAQ. The CDR3 spans 14 residues. The germline V and J ends were trimmed by 5 bases and 12 bases, with 22 bases remaining between them. CDR3 nucleotide sequence: TGTGCCAGCAGCCCCCGCCCCTCGTGGGGGGCGACTTTCTTT. This sequence encodes CASSPRPSWGATFF.

The chain couples TRBV5-4 to TRBJ1-2; D is undetermined. V was trimmed by 1 base and J by 2 bases, leaving 6 bases between them. The V gene's germline CDR1 is SGHNT and CDR2 YYREEE (reference sequence). This CDR3 contains 13 residues. CDR3 sequence (DNA): TGTGCCAGCAGCTTGTCTCGGAACTATGGCTACACCTTC. It specifies CASSLSRNYGYTF. The full variable domain, rest sourced from reference TRBV5-4 and TRBJ1-2, is ETGVTQSPTHLIKTRGQQVTLRCSSQSGHNTVSWYQQALGQGPQFIFQYYREEENGRGNFPPRFSGLQFPNYSSELNVNALELDDSALYLCASSLSRNYGYTFGSGTRLTVV.

This chain uses TRBV5-1 with TRBJ2-3; 10 nucleotides align to TRBD2. The CDR3 contains 18 residues. CDR1 and CDR2 (germline): SGHRS, YFSETQ. The trim removed 3 bases at V and 4 bases at J, leaving 14 bases unmatched. The CDR3 here is CASSSLLAGSTGSDTQYF. In DNA form, the CDR3 reads TGCGCCAGCAGCTCGTTACTAGCGGGGTCCACCGGTTCAGATACGCAGTATTTT.

This sequence joins TRBV29-1 and TRBJ2-6; D gene ambiguous. The CDR3 has 12 residues. Germline loops: CDR1 SQVTM, CDR2 ANQGSEA. V lost 4 bases, J lost 3 bases, and 4 bases lay in between. The CDR3 sequence is CSVVFGANVLTF. CDR3 nucleotide sequence: TGCAGCGTTGTGTTTGGGGCCAACGTCCTGACTTTC.

The chain employs TRBV5-1 and TRBJ1-4, with 8 bases identical to TRBD1. V lost 0 bases, J lost 7 bases, and 5 bases stayed unmatched. In germline, CDR1 is SGHRS, CDR2 YFSETQ. The CDR3 length is 15 residues. The CDR3, as DNA: TGCGCCAGCAGCTTGGCGACAGGGGAAGGTGAAAAACTGTTTTTT. It translates to CASSLATGEGEKLFF.

This rearrangement joins TRBV6-5 to TRBJ1-1, with 7 positions matching TRBD1. After removal of 6 bases from V and 9 bases from J, the junction contained 13 bases not matched to a gene. Germline assignment: CDR1 MNHEY and CDR2 SVGAGI. The CDR3 loop spans 14 amino acids. The CDR3 nucleotides read TGTGCCAGCAGGGTTACCGGGACAGCCTATCAAGCTTTCTTT. Residues: CASRVTGTAYQAFF.

The CDR3 DNA is TGCGCCAGCAGCCCTGAACCGCGGGGGGGCCGGGAGACCCAGTACTTC. This codes for CASSPEPRGGRETQYF. The V gene is TRBV5-1, the J gene TRBJ2-5; 9 nucleotides match TRBD2. Germline V gene lookup returns CDR1 SGHRS and CDR2 YFSETQ. J gave up 5 bases and V 4 bases, and 12 bases lay outside the gene matches. The CDR3 has 16 amino acids.

The rearrangement links TRBV7-8 to TRBJ2-3; D assignment may be TRBD1 or TRBD2 (6 bases each). V was pared by 5 bases and J by 6 bases, with 9 bases between. There are 12 residues in the CDR3. The germline CDR1 and CDR2 sequences are SGHVS and FQNEAQ. Here the CDR3 DNA reads TGTGCCAGCAGCCGGAGGGGGGATACGCAGTATTTT. It translates to CASSRRGDTQYF.

This clone was counted only a few times. The chain employs TRBV4-1 and TRBJ1-3; D unresolved. The CDR3 spans 14 residues. Trimming stripped 1 base from V and 4 bases from J, with 8 bases between. Germline CDR1 MGHRA, CDR2 YSYEKL. This CDR3 is CASSQGTLGNTIYF. DNA for the CDR3: TGCGCCAGCAGCCAAGGGACTCTCGGAAACACCATATATTTT.

The CDR3 sequence is CASSEGGRLSSGNTIYF. The CDR3 bases are TGTGCCAGCAGTGAAGGGGGCAGGCTAAGCTCTGGAAACACCATATATTTT. V gene TRBV6-1 combines with J gene TRBJ1-3; tentative D call: TRBD1 (5 bases). V was shortened by 1 base and J by 0 bases, with 13 bases between the two germline ends. The CDR3 loop spans 17 amino acids. CDR1 is MNHNS, CDR2 SASEGT, per germline.

As to this clone: Other nucleotide sequences from this sample produce the same CDR3. This chain links TRBV6-2 or TRBV6-3 with TRBJ2-5; D gene uncertain. The CDR3 totals 11 residues. Trimming left V 5 bases short and J 4 bases short, with 5 bases between. Per the germline V gene, CDR1 is MNHEY and CDR2 is SVGEGT. CDR3 DNA sequence: TGTGCCAGCAGTCGTCTAGAGACCCAGTACTTC. Its protein product is CASSRLETQYF.

V gene TRBV4-1 combines with J gene TRBJ2-1; 10 nucleotides agree with TRBD2. CDR3 length: 16 amino acids. V was pared by 0 bases and J by 8 bases, with 7 bases of the junction left unmatched. Germline V gene data show CDR1 as MGHRA and CDR2 as YSYEKL. For the CDR3, the DNA is TGCGCCAGCAGCCAAGAGAGGGGGACTAGCGCCGATGAGCAGTTCTTC. Its protein product is CASSQERGTSADEQFF.

The genes are TRBV19 and TRBJ1-4; TRBD1 matches at 7 bases. V trimming: 8 bases; J trimming: 3 bases; junction bases outside the gene matches: 3. The CDR3 contains 13 residues. Germline values: CDR1 LNHDA, CDR2 SQIVND (reference sequence). CDR3 coding DNA: TGTGCCAGTCGGACAGGATCTAATGAAAAACTGTTTTTT. The encoded protein is CASRTGSNEKLFF.

The genes are TRBV2 and TRBJ1-2; 9 nucleotides line up with TRBD1. The germline gives CDR1 SNHLY, CDR2 FYNNEI. The CDR3 has 15 amino acids. The V gene end was trimmed by 4 bases and the J gene end by 0 bases; junction bases not matched to a gene: 3. The DNA of the CDR3 is TGTGCCAGCAGTGGACAGGGGGTCGCTAACTATGGCTACACCTTC. This sequence encodes CASSGQGVANYGYTF.

This clone was seen just once. For the CDR3, the DNA is TGCGCCAGCAGCCAACCCGGACTAGCGAAGCAAGAGACCCAGTACTTC. Protein sequence: CASSQPGLAKQETQYF. V is TRBV4-1 and J is TRBJ2-5, with 9 bases that match TRBD2. CDR1 is MGHRA and CDR2 is YSYEKL in the germline V gene. The length of the CDR3 is 16 residues. Unmatched junction bases numbered 6, after V lost 2 bases and J lost 2 bases.

This clone was counted only a few times. The chain couples TRBV30 to TRBJ1-2; D might be TRBD1 (6 bases). V was trimmed by 2 bases and J by 8 bases, leaving 15 bases between them. The CDR3 totals 13 residues. Germline CDR1 and CDR2: GTSNPN and SVGIG (reference sequence). The CDR3 is CAWSSPGARGYTF. The CDR3 region has the DNA TGTGCCTGGAGTTCCCCAGGGGCCCGGGGCTACACCTTC.